Each of the 3 T cell receptor beta chains below was sequenced from the same sample in a study of OX40 agonist ivuxolimab in advanced cancers. Using immunoSEQ multiplex PCR, the repertoire was profiled, and TCRdb retains in-frame clones only, with some absent. Among roughly 60,000 clones listed, 86% were seen once. Specimen: CD4+ or CD8+ T cells sorted from blood, collected in a trial of the OX40 agonist ivuxolimab. These receptors were obtained from an adult with an advanced solid tumor such as melanoma, head and neck, liver or kidney cancer.

The gene calls are TRBV30 and TRBJ2-3; 7 bases agree with TRBD1. Germline V gene lookup returns CDR1 GTSNPN and CDR2 SVGIG (reference sequence). J lost 1 base, V lost 0 bases, and 4 bases had no gene match. This CDR3 has 15 residues. The CDR3 nucleotides are TGTGCCTGGAGTGTAAAGGGGGCGCGCACAGATACGCAGTATTTT. It is translated as CAWSVKGARTDTQYF.

The chain carries TRBV20-1 and TRBJ2-7; D is possibly TRBD2 (5 bases). V was shortened by 7 bases and J by 3 bases, with 7 bases between the two germline ends. CDR1 and CDR2 from the germline V gene are DFQATT and SNEGSKA (reference sequence). This CDR3 is 10 amino acids long. This CDR3 is CSVAGYEQYF. The CDR3 region has the DNA TGCAGTGTGGCGGGCTACGAGCAGTACTTC.

This clone was picked up one time. The chain employs TRBV9 and TRBJ2-6; 12 bases map to TRBD1. The trim removed 1 base at V and 4 bases at J, leaving 12 bases unmatched. Germline V gene lookup returns CDR1 SGDLS and CDR2 YYNGEE. This CDR3 is 20 amino acids long. DNA of the CDR3: TGTGCCAGCAGCGTATCCGCCGGGACAGGGGGCGCTACAGGGGCCAACGTCCTGACTTTC. Protein: CASSVSAGTGGATGANVLTF.